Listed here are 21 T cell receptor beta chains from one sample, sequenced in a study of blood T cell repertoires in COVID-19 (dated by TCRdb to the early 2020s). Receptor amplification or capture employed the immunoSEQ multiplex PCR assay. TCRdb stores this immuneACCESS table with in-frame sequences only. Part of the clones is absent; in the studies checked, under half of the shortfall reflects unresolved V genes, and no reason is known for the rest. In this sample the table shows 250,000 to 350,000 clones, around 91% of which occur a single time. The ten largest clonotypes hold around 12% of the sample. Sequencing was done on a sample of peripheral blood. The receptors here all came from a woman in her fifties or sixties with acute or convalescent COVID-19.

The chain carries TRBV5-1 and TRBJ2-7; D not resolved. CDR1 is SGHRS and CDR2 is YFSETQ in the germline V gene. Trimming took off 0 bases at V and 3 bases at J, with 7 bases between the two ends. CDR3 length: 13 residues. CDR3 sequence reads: CASSLAPGYEQYF. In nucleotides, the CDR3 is TGCGCCAGCAGCTTGGCGCCAGGCTACGAGCAGTACTTC.

CDR3 coding DNA: TGTGCCACCAGCAGTAGTAAATCTAGCGTGTACGAGCAGTACTTC. The encoded protein is CATSSSKSSVYEQYF. The V and J genes are TRBV15 and TRBJ2-7; a weak D match, TRBD2 (6 bases). Trimming stripped 3 bases from V and 4 bases from J, with 16 bases between. The CDR3 covers 15 residues. Germline V gene data show CDR1 as LNHNV and CDR2 as YYDKDF (reference sequence).

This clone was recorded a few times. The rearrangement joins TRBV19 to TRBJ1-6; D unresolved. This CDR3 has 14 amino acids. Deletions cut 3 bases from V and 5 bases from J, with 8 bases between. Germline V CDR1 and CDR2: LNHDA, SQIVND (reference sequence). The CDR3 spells CASSMGLNNSPLHF. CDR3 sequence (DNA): TGTGCCAGTAGTATGGGCCTTAATAATTCACCCCTCCACTTT.

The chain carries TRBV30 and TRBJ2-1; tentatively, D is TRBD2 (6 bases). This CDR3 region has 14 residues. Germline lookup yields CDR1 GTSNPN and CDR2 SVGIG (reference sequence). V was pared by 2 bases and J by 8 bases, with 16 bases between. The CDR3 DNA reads TGTGCCTGGAGTTGGGGCGGGATTAGGCATGAGCAGTTCTTC. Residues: CAWSWGGIRHEQFF.

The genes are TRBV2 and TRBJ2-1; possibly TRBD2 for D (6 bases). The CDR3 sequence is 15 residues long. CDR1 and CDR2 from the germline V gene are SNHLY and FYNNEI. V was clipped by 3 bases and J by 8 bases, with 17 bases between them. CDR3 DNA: TGTGCCAGCAGTGATCGGGCAGTAGCGGCCCATGAGCAGTTCTTC. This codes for CASSDRAVAAHEQFF.

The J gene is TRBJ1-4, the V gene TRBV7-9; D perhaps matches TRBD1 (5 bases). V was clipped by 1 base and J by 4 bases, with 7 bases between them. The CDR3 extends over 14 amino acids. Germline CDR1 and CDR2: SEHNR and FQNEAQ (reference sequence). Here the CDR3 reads CASSLVGLNEKLFF. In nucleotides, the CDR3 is TGTGCCAGCAGCTTAGTGGGGCTTAATGAAAAACTGTTTTTT.

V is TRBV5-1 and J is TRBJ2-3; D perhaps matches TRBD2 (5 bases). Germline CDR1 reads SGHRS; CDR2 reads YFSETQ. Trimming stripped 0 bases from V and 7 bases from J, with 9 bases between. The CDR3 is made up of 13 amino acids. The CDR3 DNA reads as TGCGCCAGCAGCTTGGGGACTCAGAATACGCAGTATTTT. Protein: CASSLGTQNTQYF.

The CDR3 reads CASSFWQGSYEQYF. CDR3 DNA sequence: TGTGCCAGCAGTTTCTGGCAGGGGTCCTACGAGCAGTACTTC. The J gene is TRBJ2-7, the V gene TRBV27, with a weak D call TRBD1 (6 bases). This CDR3 is 14 amino acids long. Germline CDR1 is MNHEY and CDR2 is SMNVEV (reference sequence). V was trimmed by 3 bases and J by 1 base, leaving 10 bases between them.

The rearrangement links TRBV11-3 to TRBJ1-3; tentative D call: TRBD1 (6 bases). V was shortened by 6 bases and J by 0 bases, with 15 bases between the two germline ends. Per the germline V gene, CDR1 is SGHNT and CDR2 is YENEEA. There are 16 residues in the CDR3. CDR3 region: CASSPGRRGSGNTIYF. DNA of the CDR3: TGTGCCAGCAGTCCGGGGCGCAGGGGCTCTGGAAACACCATATATTTT.

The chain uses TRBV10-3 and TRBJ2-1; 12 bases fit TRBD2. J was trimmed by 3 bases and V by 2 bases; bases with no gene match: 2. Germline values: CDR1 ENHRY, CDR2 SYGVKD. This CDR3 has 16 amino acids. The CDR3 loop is CAISEKTSGSYNEQFF. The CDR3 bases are TGTGCCATCAGTGAGAAGACTAGCGGGAGCTACAATGAGCAGTTCTTC.

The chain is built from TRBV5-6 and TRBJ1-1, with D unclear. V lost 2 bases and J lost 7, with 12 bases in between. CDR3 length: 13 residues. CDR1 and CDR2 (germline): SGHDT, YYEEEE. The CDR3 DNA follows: TGTGCCAGCAGCTTTGGACGGGATAGTGAAGCTTTCTTT. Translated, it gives CASSFGRDSEAFF.

In DNA form, the CDR3 reads TGTGCCAGCAGCCCCACCGTAGGGGGAAGGCAACAGCCCCAGCATTTT. This sequence encodes CASSPTVGGRQQPQHF. The chain employs TRBV11-2 and TRBJ1-5; D may be TRBD1 (6 bases). V dropped 5 bases and J dropped 7 bases, with 21 bases sitting between them. The CDR3 sequence is 16 residues long. CDR1 SGHAT and CDR2 FQNNGV come from the germline V gene.

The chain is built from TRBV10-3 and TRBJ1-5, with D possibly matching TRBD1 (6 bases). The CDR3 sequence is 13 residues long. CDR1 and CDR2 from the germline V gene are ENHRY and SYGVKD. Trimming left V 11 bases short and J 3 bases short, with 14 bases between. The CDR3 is CAVGEGVNQPQHF. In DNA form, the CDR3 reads TGTGCCGTGGGTGAGGGGGTCAATCAGCCCCAGCATTTT.

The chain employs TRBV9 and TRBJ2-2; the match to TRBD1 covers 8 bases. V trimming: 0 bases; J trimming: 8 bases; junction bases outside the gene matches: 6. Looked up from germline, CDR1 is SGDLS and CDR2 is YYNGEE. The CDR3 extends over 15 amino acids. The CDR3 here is CASSVGGNRGGELFF. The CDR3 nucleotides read TGTGCCAGCAGCGTAGGAGGCAACAGGGGGGGGGAGCTGTTTTTT.

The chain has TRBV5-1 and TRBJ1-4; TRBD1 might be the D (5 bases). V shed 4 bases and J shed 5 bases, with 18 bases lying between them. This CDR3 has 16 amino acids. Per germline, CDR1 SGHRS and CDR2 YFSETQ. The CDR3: CASSTTRQNYNEKLFF. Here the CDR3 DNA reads TGCGCCAGCAGCACCACCCGACAGAACTACAATGAAAAACTGTTTTTT.

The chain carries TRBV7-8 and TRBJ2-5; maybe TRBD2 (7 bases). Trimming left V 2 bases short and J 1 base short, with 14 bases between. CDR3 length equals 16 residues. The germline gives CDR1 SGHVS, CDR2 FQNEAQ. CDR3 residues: CASSLKRGGGQETQYF. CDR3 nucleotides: TGTGCCAGCAGCTTAAAACGAGGGGGGGGCCAAGAGACCCAGTACTTC.

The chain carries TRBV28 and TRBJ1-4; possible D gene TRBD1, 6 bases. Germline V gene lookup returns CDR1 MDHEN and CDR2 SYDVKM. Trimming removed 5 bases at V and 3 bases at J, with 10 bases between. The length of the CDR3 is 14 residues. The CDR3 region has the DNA TGTGCCAGCAGTGGCTCAGGGGCTAATGAAAAACTGTTTTTT. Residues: CASSGSGANEKLFF.

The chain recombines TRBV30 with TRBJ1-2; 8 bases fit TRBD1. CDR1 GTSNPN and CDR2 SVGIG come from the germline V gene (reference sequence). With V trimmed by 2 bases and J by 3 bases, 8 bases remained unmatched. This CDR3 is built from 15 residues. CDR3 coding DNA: TGTGCCTGGAGTCCCCCCGTGACAGGGGACTATGGCTACACCTTC. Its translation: CAWSPPVTGDYGYTF.

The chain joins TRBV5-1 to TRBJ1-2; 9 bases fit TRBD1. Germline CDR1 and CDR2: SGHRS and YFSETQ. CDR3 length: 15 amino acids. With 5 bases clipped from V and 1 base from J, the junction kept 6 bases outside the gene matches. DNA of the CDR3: TGCGCCAGCAGGTGGCAGGGACAGGGTAACTATGGCTACACCTTC. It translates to CASRWQGQGNYGYTF.

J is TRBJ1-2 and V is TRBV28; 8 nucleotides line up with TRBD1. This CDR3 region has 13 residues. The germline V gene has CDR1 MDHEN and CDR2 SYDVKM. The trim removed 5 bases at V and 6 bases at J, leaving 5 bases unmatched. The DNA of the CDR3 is TGTGCCAGCAGTCCCAGGGGGCGGGATGGCTACACCTTC. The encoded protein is CASSPRGRDGYTF.

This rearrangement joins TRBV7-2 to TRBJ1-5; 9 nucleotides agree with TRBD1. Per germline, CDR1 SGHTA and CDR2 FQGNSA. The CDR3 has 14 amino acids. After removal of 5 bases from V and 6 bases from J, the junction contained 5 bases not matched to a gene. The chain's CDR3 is CASSVTGGGQPQHF. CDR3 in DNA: TGTGCCAGCAGCGTAACAGGGGGCGGTCAGCCCCAGCATTTT.